Following are 22 T cell receptor beta chains from one sample sequenced in a study of regulatory T cells in long-lasting Graves disease. Arm-PCR of CDR3 regions and iRepertoire HTBI primers were used to build TCR beta libraries. TCRdb re-analysed the multiplex PCR reads in MiXCR, keeping a single row per CDR3 protein. The table has more than 350,000 distinct CDR3 sequences, about 15% seen once. Time point given: newly diagnosed GD, antithyroid drugs for less than 3 months. The authors made the TCR library using RNA they extracted from PBMCs. These data also formed part of another study, on T cells in Graves' hyperthyroidism and ophthalmopathy.

The material sequenced was peripheral blood mononuclear cells (PBMCs), taken at new diagnosis, from a patient treated with antithyroid drugs. All receptors derive from a woman under 40 with Graves disease.

This clonotype occurred a few times. J is TRBJ2-7 and V is TRBV29-1, with TRBD2 matching 8 bases. The CDR3 contains 13 residues. Germline V CDR1 and CDR2: SQVTM, ANQGSEA. V lost 5 bases, J lost 3 bases, and 6 bases stayed unmatched. This chain's CDR3 is CSVCPSGSYEQYF. In DNA, the CDR3 is TGCAGCGTTTGCCCCAGCGGGAGCTACGAGCAGTACTTC.

The V gene is TRBV7-8, the J gene TRBJ1-4; D gene uncertain. Germline assignment: CDR1 SGHVS and CDR2 FQNEAQ. Between the trimmed V and J ends, which lost 0 bases and 7 bases, there was a span of 12 bases. The CDR3 totals 15 residues. The CDR3 DNA follows: TGTGCCAGCAGCTTAGCAGCCTTACCGCTTGAAAAACTGTTTTTT. Translated, it gives CASSLAALPLEKLFF.

This chain joins TRBV11-2 and TRBJ1-2; D remains unclear. Trimming removed 5 bases at V and 4 bases at J, with 14 bases between. The CDR3 totals 14 residues. CDR1 and CDR2 (germline): SGHAT, FQNNGV. The DNA of the CDR3 is TGTGCCAGCAGCCGAACGGCCTTGGGCTATGGCTACACCTTC. Protein sequence: CASSRTALGYGYTF.

This clonotype was found many times. The chain recombines TRBV12-3 or TRBV12-4 with TRBJ1-6, with TRBD1 matching over 7 bases. CDR3 length equals 15 residues. V gave up 2 bases and J gave up 7 bases; unmatched junction bases: 5. The chain's CDR3 is CASSLRDSNNSPLHF. CDR3 sequence (DNA): TGTGCCAGCAGTTTACGGGACAGTAACAATTCACCCCTCCACTTT.

In regard to this clonotype: A single base separates this from a much larger clone, so it may be a read error. V and J are TRBV27 and TRBJ2-1, with 12 bases lining up with TRBD2. The CDR3 runs 15 residues. Germline values: CDR1 MNHEY, CDR2 SMNVEV (reference sequence). The DNA of the CDR3 is TGTGCCATCAGTGGCCGACTAGCGGGAGAGAATGAGCAGTTCTTC. It specifies CAISGRLAGENEQFF.

This clonotype was seen repeatedly, ten times or more. The genes are TRBV27 and TRBJ2-2; 9 nucleotides line up with TRBD2. The CDR3 has 16 residues. V trimming: 6 bases; J trimming: 7 bases; junction bases outside the gene matches: 12. Germline V gene lookup returns CDR1 MNHEY and CDR2 SMNVEV (reference sequence). The CDR3 sequence is CASRLAGRLGNGELFF. The CDR3 nucleotides read TGTGCCAGCAGGCTAGCGGGAAGGTTGGGTAACGGGGAGCTGTTTTTT.

This clonotype was counted at least ten times. The chain combines TRBV30 with TRBJ2-3; D could derive from TRBD1 or TRBD2 (5 bases each). Germline V lookup: CDR1 GTSNPN, CDR2 SVGIG (reference sequence). V was clipped by 5 bases and J by 0 bases, with 9 bases between them. This CDR3 is built from 13 residues. The CDR3 DNA reads as TGTGCCTGGCGGGGCGGGAGCACAGATACGCAGTATTTT. As protein: CAWRGGSTDTQYF. Variable domain in full (rest from reference TRBV30 and TRBJ2-3): SQTIHQWPATLVQPVGSPLSLECTVEGTSNPNLYWYRQAAGRGLQLLFYSVGIGQISSEVPQNLSASRPQDRQFILSSKKLLLSDSGFYLCAWRGGSTDTQYFGPGTRLTVL.

This clonotype was picked up many times. The V and J genes are TRBV2 and TRBJ1-1, with 9 bases matching TRBD1. V shed 4 bases, J shed 0 bases, and the junction held 3 bases outside the gene matches. CDR1 is SNHLY and CDR2 is FYNNEI in the germline V gene. This CDR3 has 15 residues. The CDR3 bases are TGTGCCAGCAGTGGACAGGGGGGTCTGAACACTGAAGCTTTCTTT. Translated: CASSGQGGLNTEAFF.

The chain joins TRBV5-1 to TRBJ1-1; possible D gene TRBD1, 5 bases. In germline, CDR1 is SGHRS, CDR2 YFSETQ. The CDR3 totals 13 residues. V was pared by 1 base and J by 5 bases, with 9 bases between. The CDR3 here is CASSLNGGTEAFF. Written as DNA, the CDR3 is TGCGCCAGCAGCTTGAACGGGGGGACTGAAGCTTTCTTT.

In regard to this clonotype: A clone one base away is much larger, so this may be a read error. This sequence joins TRBV18 and TRBJ2-7; the D is unclear. V lost 3 bases and J lost 4, with 7 bases in between. This CDR3 comprises 12 residues. Per the germline V gene, CDR1 is KGHSH and CDR2 is LQKENI. The CDR3 coding sequence is TGTGCCAGCTCACCGGCCCTATACGAGCAGTACTTC. Its translation is CASSPALYEQYF.

There are many counts of this clonotype. The CDR3 coding sequence is TGTGCCAGCACTCCCGGGACAGTACAGTTCTTC. It specifies CASTPGTVQFF. The V and J genes are TRBV11-2 and TRBJ2-1, with TRBD1 matching 7 bases. This CDR3 spans 11 amino acids. CDR1 and CDR2 from the germline V gene are SGHAT and FQNNGV. Losses at the gene ends were 7 bases for V and 13 bases for J; bases not matched to a gene: 7.

Comment on this clonotype: This may be a read error: a much more frequent sequence differs by one nucleotide. This chain joins TRBV12-3 or TRBV12-4 and TRBJ2-4; TRBD2 is a possible D gene (5 bases). Trimming removed 6 bases at V and 13 bases at J, with 25 bases between. The CDR3 has 15 amino acids. CDR3 loop: CASSRLTRDYNEQYF. The CDR3 bases are TGTGCCAGCAGCCGTCTCACCCGGGATTACAATGAGCAGTACTTC.

This clonotype was seen repeatedly, ten times or more. The chain uses TRBV9 and TRBJ2-3; D unclear. Germline lookup yields CDR1 SGDLS and CDR2 YYNGEE. Trimming removed 0 bases from V and 3 bases from J, with 5 bases in between. The CDR3 sequence is 13 residues long. The CDR3 sequence: CASSVGRTDTQYF. For the CDR3, the DNA is TGTGCCAGCAGCGTAGGCCGTACAGATACGCAGTATTTT. The full variable domain, in which reference TRBV9 and TRBJ2-3 provide the parts outside the CDR3, is DSGVTQTPKHLITATGQRVTLRCSPRSGDLSVYWYQQSLDQGLQFLIQYYNGEERAKGNILERFSAQQFPDLHSELNLSSLELGDSALYFCASSVGRTDTQYFGPGTRLTVL.

This clonotype was counted many times. The chain carries TRBV5-1 and TRBJ2-5, with 7 bases lining up with TRBD2. Germline V gene data show CDR1 as SGHRS and CDR2 as YFSETQ. This CDR3 spans 15 amino acids. Trimming at V came to 0 bases and at J to 4 bases, leaving 6 bases not matched to a gene. The CDR3 nucleotides are TGCGCCAGCAGCTTGGTTGGCGGGAGTAGAGAGACCCAGTACTTC. Its translation is CASSLVGGSRETQYF.

This clonotype has ten or more counts. The genes are TRBV5-6 and TRBJ2-1; 11 nucleotides line up with TRBD2. This CDR3 has 16 residues. After removal of 2 bases from V and 6 bases from J, the junction contained 7 bases not matched to a gene. CDR1 and CDR2 (germline): SGHDT, YYEEEE. CDR3 coding DNA: TGTGCCAGCAGCTTCCTAGCGGGAGGTGGGGGCAATGAGCAGTTCTTC. Amino acids: CASSFLAGGGGNEQFF.

This clonotype occurred a few times. The chain combines TRBV7-6 with TRBJ2-3, with 7 bases matching TRBD1. J lost 0 bases, V lost 5 bases, and 5 bases had no gene match. This CDR3 is built from 15 residues. Germline loops: CDR1 SGHVS, CDR2 FNYEAQ. As DNA, the CDR3 is TGTGCCAGCAGCAACAGGGGCGGGAGCACAGATACGCAGTATTTT. Residues: CASSNRGGSTDTQYF.

In its sample, this clonotype was seen many times. The V and J genes are TRBV14 and TRBJ2-5, with D perhaps TRBD2 (5 bases). This CDR3 has 13 amino acids. V shed 3 bases and J shed 2 bases, with 7 bases lying between them. The germline V gene has CDR1 SGHDN and CDR2 FVKESK. This CDR3 is CASSHPGQETQYF. CDR3 DNA sequence: TGTGCCAGCAGCCATCCGGGGCAAGAGACCCAGTACTTC.

The rearrangement links TRBV4-1 to TRBJ1-6; D unclear. The CDR3 length is 16 residues. Trimming pared 1 base from V and 7 bases from J, leaving 14 bases between. CDR1 is MGHRA, CDR2 YSYEKL, per germline. For the CDR3, the DNA is TGCGCCAGCAGCCAAGGCCAGAGGGCCCGAAATTCACCCCTCCACTTT. Residues: CASSQGQRARNSPLHF.

As for this clonotype: Since a much larger clone is just one base distant, this may be a read error. V and J are TRBV7-2 and TRBJ2-1, with D hard to call. The closer fit of TRBJ2-7 to the DNA end suggests the J call may be wrong. The CDR3 length is 14 residues. Germline CDR1 SGHTA, CDR2 FQGNSA. DNA for the CDR3: TGTGCCAGCAGCTTAAGAGCCGGCCCCAATGAGCAGTACTTC. It translates to CASSLRAGPNEQYF.

This clonotype was detected only a few times. The J gene is TRBJ2-3, the V gene TRBV29-1, with D possibly TRBD2 on 6 matching bases. Germline V gene sequence: CDR1 SQVTM, CDR2 ANQGSEA. The CDR3 consists of 14 residues. V lost 5 bases and J 3 bases, leaving 15 bases between the germline ends. The CDR3 DNA follows: TGCAGCGTTTTAAGGCGGGATTGGACAGATACGCAGTATTTT. Translation gives CSVLRRDWTDTQYF.

As concerns this clonotype: A far more abundant clone sits one base away, making this likely a read error. V gene TRBV7-2 combines with J gene TRBJ1-2, with 8 bases matching TRBD1. Germline V gene sequence: CDR1 SGHTA, CDR2 FQGNSA. The CDR3 has 14 residues. The trim removed 5 bases at V and 5 bases at J, leaving 7 bases unmatched. This CDR3 is CASSAGQGGYGYTF. CDR3 DNA: TGTGCCAGCAGCGCCGGACAGGGAGGGTATGGCTACACCTTC.

The chain employs TRBV19 and TRBJ2-1; TRBD1 is a possible D gene (7 bases). CDR1 and CDR2 (germline): LNHDA, SQIVND (reference sequence). Trimming removed 6 bases from V and 7 bases from J, with 19 bases in between. The CDR3 runs 15 residues. The CDR3 reads CASSPGVYRGNEQFF. For the CDR3, the DNA is TGTGCCAGTAGCCCGGGGGTCTACAGGGGAAATGAGCAGTTCTTC.